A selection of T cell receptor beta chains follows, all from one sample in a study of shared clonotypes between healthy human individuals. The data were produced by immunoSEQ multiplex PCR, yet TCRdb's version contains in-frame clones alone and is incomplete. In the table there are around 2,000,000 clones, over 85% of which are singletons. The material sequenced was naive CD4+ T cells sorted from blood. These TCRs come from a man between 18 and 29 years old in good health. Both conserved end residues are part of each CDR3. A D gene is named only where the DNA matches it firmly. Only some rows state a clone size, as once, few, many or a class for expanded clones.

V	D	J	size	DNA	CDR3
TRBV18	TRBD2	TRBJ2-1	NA	TGTGCCAGCTCACAAAAACCGGGACTAGCGGGACTCTTGTACTTCAATGAGCAGTTCTTC	CASSQKPGLAGLLYFNEQFF
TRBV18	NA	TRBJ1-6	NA	TGTGCCAGCTCACCCGGGAAGGGTAATTCACCCCTCCACTTT	CASSPGKGNSPLHF
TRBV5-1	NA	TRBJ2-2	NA	TGCGCCAGCAGCTTCCTATCGGGGGCCGGCGGGGAGCTGTTTTTT	CASSFLSGAGGELFF
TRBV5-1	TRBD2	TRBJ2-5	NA	TGCGCCAGCAGCCCCACCCCGGCGGCTAGCGGTGGGACCCAGTACTTC	CASSPTPAASGGTQYF
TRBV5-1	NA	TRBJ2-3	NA	TGCGCTAGCAGCTTGGGGGGATCTGATTTTTCCGATACGCAGTATTTT	CASSLGGSDFSDTQYF
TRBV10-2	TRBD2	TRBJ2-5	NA	TGCGCCAGCAGACGACTAGCGGGGGGGATCCAGTACTTC	CASRRLAGGIQYF
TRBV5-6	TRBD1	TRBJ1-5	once	TGTGCCAGCAGTCGGGACAGGGGACAGAGCAATCAGCCCCAGCATTTT	CASSRDRGQSNQPQHF
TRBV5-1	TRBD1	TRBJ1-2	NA	TGCGCCAGCAGCCTTGGACAGGGGGCGAGCTATGGCTACACCTTC	CASSLGQGASYGYTF
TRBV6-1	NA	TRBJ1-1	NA	TGTGCCAGCAGTGACCCGTTAAACACTGAAGCTTTCTTT	CASSDPLNTEAFF
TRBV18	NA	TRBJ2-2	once	TGTGCCAGCTACGGGCAGGCAACGAACACCGGGGAGCTGTTTTTT	CASYGQATNTGELFF
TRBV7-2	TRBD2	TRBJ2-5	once	TGTGCCAGCAGCCGGGGACTAGCGGACGGGGAGACCCAGTACTTC	CASSRGLADGETQYF
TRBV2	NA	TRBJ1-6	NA	TGTGCCAGCATAGGGCAGAGTAATTCGGCCCTCCACTTT	CASIGQSNSALHF
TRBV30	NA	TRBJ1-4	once	TGTGCCTGGGGCGGGGGGCCTAATGAAAAACTGTTTTTT	CAWGGGPNEKLFF
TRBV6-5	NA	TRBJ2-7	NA	TGTGCCAGCAGAAGGGCGGAAGGCCTCTACGAGCAGTACTTC	CASRRAEGLYEQYF
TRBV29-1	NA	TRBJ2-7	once	TGCAGCGTTGTAGGACTCTACGAGCAGTACTTC	CSVVGLYEQYF
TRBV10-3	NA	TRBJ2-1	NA	TGTGCCATCAGTGATTCCGCAGAGGGGAATGAGCAGTTCTTC	CAISDSAEGNEQFF
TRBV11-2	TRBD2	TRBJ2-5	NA	TGTGCCAGCAGCTTAGTTTGGCTAGCGGGACAAGAGACCCAGTACTTC	CASSLVWLAGQETQYF
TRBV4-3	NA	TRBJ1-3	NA	TGCGCCAGCAGCCTAGAGGCGGCGCTCTCTGGAAACACCATATATTTT	CASSLEAALSGNTIYF
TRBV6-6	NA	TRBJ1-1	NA	TGTGCCAGCCGGGGCACTGAAGCTTTCTTT	CASRGTEAFF
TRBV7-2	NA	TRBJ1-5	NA	TGTGCCAGCACCACCGAGGGGACCTATAGCAATCAGCCCCAGCATTTT	CASTTEGTYSNQPQHF
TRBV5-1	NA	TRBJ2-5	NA	TGCGCCAGCAGCTTGGCACTAGCCGTAGGGGAGACCCAGTACTTC	CASSLALAVGETQYF
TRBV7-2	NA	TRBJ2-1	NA	TGTGCCAGCAGCTTAACAGCTCAGGAGTACAATGAGCAGTTCTTC	CASSLTAQEYNEQFF
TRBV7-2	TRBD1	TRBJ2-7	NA	TGTGCCAGCAGCGCCGGACAGGTAACTTACGAGCAGTACTTC	CASSAGQVTYEQYF
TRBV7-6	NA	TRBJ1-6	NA	TGTGCCAGCAGCTTGGGGGGGGCGTCTAATTCACCCCTCCACTTT	CASSLGGASNSPLHF
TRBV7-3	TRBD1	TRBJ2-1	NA	TGTGCCAGCAGCGTCCCAGGGGGCTCCTACAATGAGCAGTTCTTC	CASSVPGGSYNEQFF
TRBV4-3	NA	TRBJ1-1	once	TGCGCCAGCAGCCAAGATTACGCCCAGGGCGGCCGGGGGAGCACTGAAGCTTTCTTT	CASSQDYAQGGRGSTEAFF
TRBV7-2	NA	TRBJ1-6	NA	TGTGCCAGCAGCTTAAACGTTGGGAGTTTGAATTCACCCCTCCACTTT	CASSLNVGSLNSPLHF
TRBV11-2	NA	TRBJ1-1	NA	TGTGCCAGCAAGCGAGAGGACATGAACACTGAAGCTTTCTTT	CASKREDMNTEAFF
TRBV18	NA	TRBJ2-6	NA	TGTGCCAGCTCACCACCGCTACAGGTTGCTGGGGCCAACGTCCTGACTTTC	CASSPPLQVAGANVLTF
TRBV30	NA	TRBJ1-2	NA	TGTGCCTGGAGGCCGACATCTCCAAACTATGGCTACACCTTC	CAWRPTSPNYGYTF
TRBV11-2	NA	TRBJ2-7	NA	TGTGCCAGCAGCCCCTCCGCCTACGAGCAGTACTTC	CASSPSAYEQYF
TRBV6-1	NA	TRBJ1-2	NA	TGTGCCAGCAGCACCTTGGGACCCTATGGCTACACCTTC	CASSTLGPYGYTF
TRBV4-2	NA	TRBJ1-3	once	TGTGCCAGCAGCCAAGATGGGGCGGGCTCTGGAAACACCATATATTTT	CASSQDGAGSGNTIYF
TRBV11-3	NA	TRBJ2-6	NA	TGTGCCAGCAGCGCTGGAGGTTTGGGCTTCAACGTCCTGACTTTC	CASSAGGLGFNVLTF
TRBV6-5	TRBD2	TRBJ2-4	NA	TGTGCCAGCAGCTCACCTAGCGGGGGGAAAAACATTCAGTACTTC	CASSSPSGGKNIQYF
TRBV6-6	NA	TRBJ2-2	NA	TGTGCCAGCAGTTATTCACGGGAGCTGTTTTTT	CASSYSRELFF
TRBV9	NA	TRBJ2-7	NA	TGTGCCAGCAGCGTAGGACCGGAGGGCTACGAGCAGTACTTC	CASSVGPEGYEQYF
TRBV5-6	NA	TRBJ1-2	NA	TGTGCCAGCAGAGGGGCTGCGTATGGCTACACCTTC	CASRGAAYGYTF
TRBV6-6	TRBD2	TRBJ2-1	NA	TGTGCCAGCAGTCCCACAAGCGGGGCCCCCAATGAGCAGTTCTTC	CASSPTSGAPNEQFF
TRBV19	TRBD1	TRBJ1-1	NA	TGTGCCAGTAGTAATGCCGGACAGGGCCGGACTGAAGCTTTCTTT	CASSNAGQGRTEAFF
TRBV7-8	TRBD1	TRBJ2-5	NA	TGTGCCAGCAGCTTCTGGGACAGCCAAGAGACCCAGTACTTC	CASSFWDSQETQYF
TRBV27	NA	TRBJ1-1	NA	TGTGCCAGCAGTTTATCGGGGTTGAATGATAACACTGAAGCTTTCTTT	CASSLSGLNDNTEAFF
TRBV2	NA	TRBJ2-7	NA	TGTGCCAGCAGCACGGGACGGAGCTCCTACGAGCAGTACTTC	CASSTGRSSYEQYF
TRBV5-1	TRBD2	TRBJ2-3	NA	TGCGCCAGCAGCTTGCCTACCGGACTAGGGACAGATACGCAGTATTTT	CASSLPTGLGTDTQYF
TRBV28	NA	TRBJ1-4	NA	TGTGCCAGCACCCAATCGGGGGGCGTGGATGAAAAACTGTTTTTT	CASTQSGGVDEKLFF
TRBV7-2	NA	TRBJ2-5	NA	TGTGCCAGCAGCTCGACAGCGGACCAAGAGACCCAGTACTTC	CASSSTADQETQYF
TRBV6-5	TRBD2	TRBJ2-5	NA	TGTGCCAGCAGTAACTTAGCGGGAGAGACCCAGTACTTC	CASSNLAGETQYF
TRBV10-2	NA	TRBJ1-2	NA	TGCGCCAGCAGCGAGGCGGGACCCCCGAGCGGCTACACCTTC	CASSEAGPPSGYTF
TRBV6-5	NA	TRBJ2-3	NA	TGTGCCAGCAGTACCCAGGTTGGCCTCACAGATACGCAGTATTTT	CASSTQVGLTDTQYF
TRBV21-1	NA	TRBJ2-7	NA	TGTGCCAGCCCCTGCACACTTGAGCAGTACTTC	CASPCTLEQYF
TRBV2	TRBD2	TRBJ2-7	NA	TGTGCCTGCAGGTACGGGACTACTTCCTACGAGCAGTACTTC	CACRYGTTSYEQYF
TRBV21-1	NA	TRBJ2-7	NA	TGTGCCAGCCGGCCAGGACTAGCGGGAGCCTACGAGCAGTACTTC	CASRPGLAGAYEQYF
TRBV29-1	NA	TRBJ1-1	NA	TGCAGCGTTCTCCAGGGTGAAGCTTTCTTT	CSVLQGEAFF
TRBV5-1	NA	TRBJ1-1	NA	TGCGCCAGCAGCTTGGTGTCGGGGGGCCCTCTGAACACTGAAGCTTTCTTT	CASSLVSGGPLNTEAFF
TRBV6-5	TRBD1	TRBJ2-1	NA	TGTGCCAGCAGTTCCCCGGGACAGCCAAATGAGCAGTTCTTC	CASSSPGQPNEQFF
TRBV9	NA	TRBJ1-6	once	TGTGCCAGCAGCGGAACAGGGAGGGGGAATAATTCACCCCTCCACTTT	CASSGTGRGNNSPLHF